These T cell receptor beta chains were read from a single sample in a study of OX40 agonist ivuxolimab in advanced cancers. Sequencing was performed with immunoSEQ multiplex PCR; in TCRdb, only in-frame clones are kept and a portion is missing. The sample lists approximately 25,000 clones; approximately 85% were seen once. This sample comprised CD4+ or CD8+ T cells sorted from blood, obtained in a trial of the OX40 agonist ivuxolimab. All receptors come from an adult with an advanced solid tumor such as melanoma, head and neck, liver or kidney cancer. Both conserved end residues are part of each CDR3. The order of the fields is clone size, J gene, V gene, D gene, CDR3 DNA, CDR3 protein. D genes are given only for firm matches. The size of a clone is reported for some rows only, either as once, few or many, or as a class for expanded clones.

abundance: once; j_gene: TRBJ1-4; v_gene: TRBV7-9; d_gene: -; CDR3nt: TGTGCCAGCAGCTTAATCAGGGTCGGAAATGAAAAACTGTTTTTT; CDR3aa: CASSLIRVGNEKLFF
abundance: -; j_gene: TRBJ2-7; v_gene: TRBV5-6; d_gene: -; CDR3nt: TGTGCCAGCAGCCACCCTCTAGACGGCTCCTACGAGCAGTACTTC; CDR3aa: CASSHPLDGSYEQYF
abundance: once; j_gene: TRBJ2-5; v_gene: TRBV7-9; d_gene: -; CDR3nt: TGTGCCAGCAGCTTAGGGCTAGGGGAGACCCAGTACTTC; CDR3aa: CASSLGLGETQYF
abundance: -; j_gene: TRBJ1-2; v_gene: TRBV6-1; d_gene: -; CDR3nt: TGTGCCAGCAGTGTGGTACCTGGAGACTATGGCTACACCTTC; CDR3aa: CASSVVPGDYGYTF
abundance: -; j_gene: TRBJ2-7; v_gene: TRBV19; d_gene: -; CDR3nt: TGTGCCAGTAGTTATTTGGGACACTTTGACGACGAGCAGTACTTC; CDR3aa: CASSYLGHFDDEQYF
abundance: -; j_gene: TRBJ2-7; v_gene: TRBV19; d_gene: TRBD1; CDR3nt: TGTGCCAGTAGTAATCCGACAGGGGGGTACGAGCAGTACTTC; CDR3aa: CASSNPTGGYEQYF
abundance: -; j_gene: TRBJ2-3; v_gene: TRBV7-9; d_gene: -; CDR3nt: TGTGCCAGCAGCTTTGGGGCAGATACGCAGTATTTT; CDR3aa: CASSFGADTQYF
abundance: -; j_gene: TRBJ1-6; v_gene: TRBV9; d_gene: TRBD1; CDR3nt: TGTGCCAGCAGCACCCGGACAGGTGCAAATTCACCCCTCCACTTT; CDR3aa: CASSTRTGANSPLHF
abundance: once; j_gene: TRBJ1-6; v_gene: TRBV28; d_gene: -; CDR3nt: TGTGCCAGCAGTTTTTGGGGACAATATAATTCACCCCTCCACTTT; CDR3aa: CASSFWGQYNSPLHF
abundance: -; j_gene: TRBJ2-5; v_gene: TRBV9; d_gene: TRBD2; CDR3nt: TGTGCCAGCAGCGCCCGGACTAGCGGCCAAGAGACCCAGTACTTC; CDR3aa: CASSARTSGQETQYF
abundance: -; j_gene: TRBJ1-1; v_gene: TRBV7-6; d_gene: -; CDR3nt: TGTGCCAGCATCCCGATTGGGGGGACGGGAACTGAAGCTTTCTTT; CDR3aa: CASIPIGGTGTEAFF
abundance: -; j_gene: TRBJ2-1; v_gene: TRBV7-9; d_gene: TRBD2; CDR3nt: TGTGCCAGCAGCTTAGCCAGCGGGGGGGCTTCGAATGAGCAGTTCTTC; CDR3aa: CASSLASGGASNEQFF
abundance: -; j_gene: TRBJ2-7; v_gene: TRBV7-9; d_gene: -; CDR3nt: TGTGCCAGCAGCTACGACCGGGACCAGTACTTC; CDR3aa: CASSYDRDQYF
abundance: -; j_gene: TRBJ1-6; v_gene: TRBV7-9; d_gene: TRBD1; CDR3nt: TGTGCCAGCAGCCACTTGGGGGGGACAGGGGGTTCACCCCTCCACTTT; CDR3aa: CASSHLGGTGGSPLHF
abundance: few; j_gene: TRBJ1-2; v_gene: TRBV19; d_gene: -; CDR3nt: TGTGCCAGTAGTATGACGGTTAACTATGGCTACACCTTC; CDR3aa: CASSMTVNYGYTF
abundance: -; j_gene: TRBJ2-7; v_gene: TRBV5-1; d_gene: -; CDR3nt: TGCGCCAGCAGCTTGGCTCCAGCGAACTCCTACGAGCAGTACTTC; CDR3aa: CASSLAPANSYEQYF
abundance: -; j_gene: TRBJ1-6; v_gene: TRBV7-9; d_gene: -; CDR3nt: TGTGCCAGCAGCTTAGTTAATTCACCCCTCCACTTT; CDR3aa: CASSLVNSPLHF
abundance: once; j_gene: TRBJ2-5; v_gene: TRBV5-1; d_gene: -; CDR3nt: TGCGCCAGCCGAACTACGGATAAAGAGACCCAGTACTTC; CDR3aa: CASRTTDKETQYF
abundance: -; j_gene: TRBJ2-3; v_gene: TRBV5-4; d_gene: -; CDR3nt: TGTGCCAGCAGTTTAAGTACAGATACGCAGTATTTT; CDR3aa: CASSLSTDTQYF